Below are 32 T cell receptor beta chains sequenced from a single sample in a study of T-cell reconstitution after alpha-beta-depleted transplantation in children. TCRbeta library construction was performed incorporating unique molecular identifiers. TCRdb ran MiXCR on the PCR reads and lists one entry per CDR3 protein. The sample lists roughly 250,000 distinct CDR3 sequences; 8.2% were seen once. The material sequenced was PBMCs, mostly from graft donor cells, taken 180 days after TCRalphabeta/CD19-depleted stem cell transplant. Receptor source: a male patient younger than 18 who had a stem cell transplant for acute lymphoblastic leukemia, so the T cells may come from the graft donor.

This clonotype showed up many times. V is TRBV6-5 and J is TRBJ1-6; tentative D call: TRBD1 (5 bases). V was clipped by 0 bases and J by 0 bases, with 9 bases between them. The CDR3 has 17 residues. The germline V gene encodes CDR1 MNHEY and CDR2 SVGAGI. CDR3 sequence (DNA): TGTGCCAGCAGTTACTCTCGGGGGAGCTCCTATAATTCACCCCTCCACTTT. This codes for CASSYSRGSSYNSPLHF.

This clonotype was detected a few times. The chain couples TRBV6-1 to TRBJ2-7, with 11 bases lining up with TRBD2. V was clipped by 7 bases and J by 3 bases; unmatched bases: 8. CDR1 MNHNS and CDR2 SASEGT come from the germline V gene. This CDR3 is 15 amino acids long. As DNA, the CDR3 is TGTGCCAGCACCAATATAGCGGGGGGGGACTACGAGCAGTACTTC. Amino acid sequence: CASTNIAGGDYEQYF.

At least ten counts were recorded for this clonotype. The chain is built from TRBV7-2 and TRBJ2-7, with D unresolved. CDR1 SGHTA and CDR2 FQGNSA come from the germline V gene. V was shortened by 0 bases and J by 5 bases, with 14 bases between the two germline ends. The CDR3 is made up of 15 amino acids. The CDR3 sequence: CASSLAGLPPDEQYF. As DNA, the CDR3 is TGTGCCAGCAGCTTAGCGGGCCTACCTCCTGACGAGCAGTACTTC.

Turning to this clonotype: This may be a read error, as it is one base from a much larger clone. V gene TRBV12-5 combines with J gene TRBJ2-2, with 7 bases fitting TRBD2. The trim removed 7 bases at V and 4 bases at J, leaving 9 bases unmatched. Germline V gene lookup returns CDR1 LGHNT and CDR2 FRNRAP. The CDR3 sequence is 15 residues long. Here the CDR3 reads CASALSGLATGELFF. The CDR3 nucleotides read TGTGCTAGTGCCCTTAGCGGGTTGGCCACCGGGGAGCTGTTTTTT.

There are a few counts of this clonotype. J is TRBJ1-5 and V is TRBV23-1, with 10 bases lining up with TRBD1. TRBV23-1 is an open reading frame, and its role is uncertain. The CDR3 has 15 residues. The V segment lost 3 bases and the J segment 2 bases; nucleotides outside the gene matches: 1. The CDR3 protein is CASSHGTGGNQPQHF. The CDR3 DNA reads TGCGCCAGCAGTCATGGGACAGGGGGCAATCAGCCCCAGCATTTT.

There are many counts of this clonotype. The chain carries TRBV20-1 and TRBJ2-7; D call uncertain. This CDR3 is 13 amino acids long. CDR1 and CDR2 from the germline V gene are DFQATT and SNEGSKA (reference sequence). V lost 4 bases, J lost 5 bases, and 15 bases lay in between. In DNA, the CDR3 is TGCAGTGCTACTAAGTGGGAATCCCACGAGCAGTACTTC. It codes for CSATKWESHEQYF.

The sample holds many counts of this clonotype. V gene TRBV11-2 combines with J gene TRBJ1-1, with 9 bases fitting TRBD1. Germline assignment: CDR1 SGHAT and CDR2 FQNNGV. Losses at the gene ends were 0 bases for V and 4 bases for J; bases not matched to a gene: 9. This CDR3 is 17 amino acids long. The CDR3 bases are TGTGCCAGCAGCTTAGATAGGCGGACAGGGGTTTCCACTGAAGCTTTCTTT. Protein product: CASSLDRRTGVSTEAFF.

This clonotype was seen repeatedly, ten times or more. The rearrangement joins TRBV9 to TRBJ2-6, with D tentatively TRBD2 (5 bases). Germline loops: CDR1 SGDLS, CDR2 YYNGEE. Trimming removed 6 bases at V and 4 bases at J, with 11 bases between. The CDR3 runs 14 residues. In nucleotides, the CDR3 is TGTGCCAGCACGTCCGCGGGCGGGGCCAACGTCCTGACTTTC. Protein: CASTSAGGANVLTF.

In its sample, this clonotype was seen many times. The CDR3 loop is CATSESGTGEQFF. The CDR3 coding sequence is TGTGCCACCAGTGAGTCCGGGACAGGGGAGCAGTTCTTC. J is TRBJ2-1 and V is TRBV24-1; 9 positions agree with TRBD1. After removal of 4 bases from V and 10 bases from J, the junction contained 4 bases not matched to a gene. The CDR3 contains 13 residues. Per the germline V gene, CDR1 is KGHDR and CDR2 is SFDVKD.

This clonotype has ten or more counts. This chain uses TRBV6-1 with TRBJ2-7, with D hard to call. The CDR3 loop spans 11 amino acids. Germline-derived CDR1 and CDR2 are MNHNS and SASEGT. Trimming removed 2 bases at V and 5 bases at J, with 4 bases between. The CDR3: CASSEIHEQYF. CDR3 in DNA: TGTGCCAGCAGTGAAATCCACGAGCAGTACTTC.

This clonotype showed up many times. The CDR3 is CASSQAVAGVISYEQYF. The CDR3 coding sequence is TGTGCCAGCAGCCAGGCAGTAGCGGGGGTTATTTCCTACGAGCAGTACTTC. J is TRBJ2-7 and V is TRBV7-2; 9 positions match TRBD2. CDR1 is SGHTA and CDR2 is FQGNSA in the germline V gene. The CDR3 runs 17 residues. Losses at the gene ends were 5 bases for V and 1 base for J; bases not matched to a gene: 12.

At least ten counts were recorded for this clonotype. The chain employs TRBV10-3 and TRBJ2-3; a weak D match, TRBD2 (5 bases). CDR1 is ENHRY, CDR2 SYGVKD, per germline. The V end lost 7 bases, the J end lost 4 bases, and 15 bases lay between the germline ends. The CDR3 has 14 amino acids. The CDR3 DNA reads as TGTGCCATCAAACCCGGGATGACTCCAGATACGCAGTATTTT. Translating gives CAIKPGMTPDTQYF.

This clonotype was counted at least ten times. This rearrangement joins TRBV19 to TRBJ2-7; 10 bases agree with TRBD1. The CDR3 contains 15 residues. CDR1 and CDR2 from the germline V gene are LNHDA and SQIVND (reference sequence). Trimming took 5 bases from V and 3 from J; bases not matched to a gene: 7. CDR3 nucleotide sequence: TGTGCCAGTAGTGCCCCGGGACAGGGGATCTACGAGCAGTACTTC. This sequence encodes CASSAPGQGIYEQYF.

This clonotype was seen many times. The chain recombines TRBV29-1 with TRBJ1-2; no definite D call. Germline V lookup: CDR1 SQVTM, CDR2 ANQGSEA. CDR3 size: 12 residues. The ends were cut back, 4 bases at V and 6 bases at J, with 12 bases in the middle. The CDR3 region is CSVARTSDGYTF. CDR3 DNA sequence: TGCAGCGTTGCCCGCACGTCTGATGGCTACACCTTC.

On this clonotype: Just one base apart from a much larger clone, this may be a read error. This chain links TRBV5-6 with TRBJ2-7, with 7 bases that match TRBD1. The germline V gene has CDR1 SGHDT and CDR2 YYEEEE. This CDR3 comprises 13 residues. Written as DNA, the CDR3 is TGTGCCAGCAGCGTGGACAGGAAGTACGAGCAGCACTTC. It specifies CASSVDRKYEQHF.

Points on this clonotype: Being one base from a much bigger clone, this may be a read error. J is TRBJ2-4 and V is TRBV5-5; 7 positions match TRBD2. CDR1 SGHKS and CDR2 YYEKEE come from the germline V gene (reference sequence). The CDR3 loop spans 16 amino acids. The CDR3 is CASCLEWGGTKNIQYF. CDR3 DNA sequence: TGTGCCAGCTGCTTGGAATGGGGGGGGACCAAAAACATTCAGTACTTC.

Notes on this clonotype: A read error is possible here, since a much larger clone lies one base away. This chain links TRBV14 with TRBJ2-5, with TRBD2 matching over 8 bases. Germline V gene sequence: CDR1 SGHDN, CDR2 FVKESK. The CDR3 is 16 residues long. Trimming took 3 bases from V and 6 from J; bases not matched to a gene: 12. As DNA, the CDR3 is TGTGCCAGCAGCCACGGCCTTAGCGGGACCATAAAGACCCAGTACTTC. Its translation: CASSHGLSGTIKTQYF.

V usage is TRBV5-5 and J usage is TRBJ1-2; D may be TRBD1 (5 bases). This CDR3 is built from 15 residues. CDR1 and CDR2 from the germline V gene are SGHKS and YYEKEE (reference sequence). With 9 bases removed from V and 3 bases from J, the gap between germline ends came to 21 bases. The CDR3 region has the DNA TGTGCCATGGGCCCGGGGGGTCGTATCGACTATGGCTACACCTTC. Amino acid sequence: CAMGPGGRIDYGYTF.

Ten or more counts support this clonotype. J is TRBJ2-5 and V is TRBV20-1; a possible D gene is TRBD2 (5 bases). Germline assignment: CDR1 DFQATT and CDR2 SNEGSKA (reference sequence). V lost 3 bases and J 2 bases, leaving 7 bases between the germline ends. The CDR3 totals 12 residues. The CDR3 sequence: CSASPGQETQYF. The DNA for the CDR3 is TGCAGTGCTAGTCCGGGACAAGAGACCCAGTACTTC.

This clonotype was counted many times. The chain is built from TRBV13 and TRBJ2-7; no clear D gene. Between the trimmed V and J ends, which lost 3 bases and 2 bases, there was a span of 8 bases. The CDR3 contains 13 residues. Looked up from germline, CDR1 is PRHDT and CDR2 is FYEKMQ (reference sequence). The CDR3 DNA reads TGTGCCAGCAGCTTCCGAGGAACCTACGAGCAGTACTTC. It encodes CASSFRGTYEQYF.

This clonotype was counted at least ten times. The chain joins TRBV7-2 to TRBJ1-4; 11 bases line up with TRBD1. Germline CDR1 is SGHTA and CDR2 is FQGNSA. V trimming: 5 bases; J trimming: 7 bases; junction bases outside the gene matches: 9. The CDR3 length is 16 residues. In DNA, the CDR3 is TGTGCCAGCAGCCCCGGGACAGGGGGGTGGGTTGAAAAACTGTTTTTT. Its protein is CASSPGTGGWVEKLFF. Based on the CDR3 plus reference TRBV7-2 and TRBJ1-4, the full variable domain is GAGVSQSPSNKVTEKGKDVELRCDPISGHTALYWYRQSLGQGLEFLIYFQGNSAPDKSGLPSDRFSAERTGGSVSTLTIQRTQQEDSAVYLCASSPGTGGWVEKLFFGSGTQLSVL.

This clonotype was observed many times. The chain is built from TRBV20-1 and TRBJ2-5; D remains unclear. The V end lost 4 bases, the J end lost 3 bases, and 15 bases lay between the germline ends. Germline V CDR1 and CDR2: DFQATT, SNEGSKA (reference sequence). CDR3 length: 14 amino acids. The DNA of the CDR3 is TGCAGTGCTAAGATTCCCCGGCTAGAAGAGACCCAGTACTTC. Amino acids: CSAKIPRLEETQYF.

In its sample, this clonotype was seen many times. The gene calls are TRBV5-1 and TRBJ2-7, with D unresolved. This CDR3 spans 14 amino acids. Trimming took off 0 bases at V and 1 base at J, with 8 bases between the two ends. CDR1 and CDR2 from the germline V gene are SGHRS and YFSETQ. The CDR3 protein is CASSLGWSSYEQYF. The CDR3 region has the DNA TGCGCCAGCAGCTTGGGATGGAGTTCCTACGAGCAGTACTTC. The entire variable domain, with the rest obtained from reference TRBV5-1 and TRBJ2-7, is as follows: KAGVTQTPRYLIKTRGQQVTLSCSPISGHRSVSWYQQTPGQGLQFLFEYFSETQRNKGNFPGRFSGRQFSNSRSEMNVSTLELGDSALYLCASSLGWSSYEQYFGPGTRLTVT.

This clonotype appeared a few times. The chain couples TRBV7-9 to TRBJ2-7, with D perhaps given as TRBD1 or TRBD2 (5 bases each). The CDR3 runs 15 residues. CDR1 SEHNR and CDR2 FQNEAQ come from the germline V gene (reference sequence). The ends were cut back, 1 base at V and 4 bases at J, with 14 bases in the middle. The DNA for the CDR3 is TGTGCCAGCAGCTTAGTTGAACGGGACCCTTACGAGCAGTACTTC. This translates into CASSLVERDPYEQYF. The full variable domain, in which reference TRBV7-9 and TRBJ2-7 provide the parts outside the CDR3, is DTGVSQNPRHKITKRGQNVTFRCDPISEHNRLYWYRQTLGQGPEFLTYFQNEAQLEKSRLLSDRFSAERPKGSFSTLEIQRTEQGDSAMYLCASSLVERDPYEQYFGPGTRLTVT.

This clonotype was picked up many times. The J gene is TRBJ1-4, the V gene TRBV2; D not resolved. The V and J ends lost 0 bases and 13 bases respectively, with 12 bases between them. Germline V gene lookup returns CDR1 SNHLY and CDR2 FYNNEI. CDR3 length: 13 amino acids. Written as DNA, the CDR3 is TGTGCCAGCAGTGAAGCGCTTAGGGAGAGACTGTTTTTT. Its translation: CASSEALRERLFF.

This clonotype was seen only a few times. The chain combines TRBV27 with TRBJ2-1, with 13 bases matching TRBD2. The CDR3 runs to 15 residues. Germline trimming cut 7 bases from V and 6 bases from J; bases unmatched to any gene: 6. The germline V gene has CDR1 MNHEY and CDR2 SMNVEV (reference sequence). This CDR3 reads CASTTGTSGANEQFF. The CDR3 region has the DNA TGTGCCAGCACCACCGGGACTAGCGGGGCCAATGAGCAGTTCTTC.

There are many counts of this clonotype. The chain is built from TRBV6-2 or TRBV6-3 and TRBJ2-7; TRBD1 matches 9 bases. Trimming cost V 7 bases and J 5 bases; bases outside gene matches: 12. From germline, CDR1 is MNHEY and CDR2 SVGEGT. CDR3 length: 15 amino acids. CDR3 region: CASTHRDRAFHEQYF. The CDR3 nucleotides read TGTGCCAGCACCCACCGGGACAGGGCTTTCCACGAGCAGTACTTC.

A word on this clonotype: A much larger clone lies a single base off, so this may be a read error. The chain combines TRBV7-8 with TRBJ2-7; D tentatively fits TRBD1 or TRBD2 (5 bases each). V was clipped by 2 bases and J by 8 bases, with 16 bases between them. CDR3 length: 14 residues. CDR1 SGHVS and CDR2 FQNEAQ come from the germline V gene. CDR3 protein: CASSLRGRSYQQYF. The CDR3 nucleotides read TGTGCCAGCAGCTTAAGGGGACGGAGTTACCAGCAGTACTTC.

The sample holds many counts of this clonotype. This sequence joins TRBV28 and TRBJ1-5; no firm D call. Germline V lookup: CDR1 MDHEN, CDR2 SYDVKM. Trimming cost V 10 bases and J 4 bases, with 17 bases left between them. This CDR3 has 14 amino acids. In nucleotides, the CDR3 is TGTGCCACCCTAAGCGGGCCTGTAAATCAGCCCCAGCATTTT. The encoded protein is CATLSGPVNQPQHF. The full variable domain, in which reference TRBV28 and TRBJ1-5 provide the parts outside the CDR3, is DVKVTQSSRYLVKRTGEKVFLECVQDMDHENMFWYRQDPGLGLRLIYFSYDVKMKEKGDIPEGYSVSREKKERFSLILESASTNQTSMYLCATLSGPVNQPQHFGDGTRLSIL.

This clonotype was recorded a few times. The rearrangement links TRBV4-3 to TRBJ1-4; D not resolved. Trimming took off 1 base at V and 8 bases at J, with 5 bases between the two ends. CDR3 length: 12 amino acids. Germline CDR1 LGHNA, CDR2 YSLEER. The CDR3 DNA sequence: TGCGCCAGCAGCCAAGGGAGGGAAAAACTGTTTTTT. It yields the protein CASSQGREKLFF.

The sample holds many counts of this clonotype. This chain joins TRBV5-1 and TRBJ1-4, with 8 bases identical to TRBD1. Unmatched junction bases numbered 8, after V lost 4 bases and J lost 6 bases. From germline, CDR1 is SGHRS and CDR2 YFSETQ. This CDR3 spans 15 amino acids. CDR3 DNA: TGCGCCAGCAGCCCGTCGACAGGGGTGGATGAAAAACTGTTTTTT. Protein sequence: CASSPSTGVDEKLFF.

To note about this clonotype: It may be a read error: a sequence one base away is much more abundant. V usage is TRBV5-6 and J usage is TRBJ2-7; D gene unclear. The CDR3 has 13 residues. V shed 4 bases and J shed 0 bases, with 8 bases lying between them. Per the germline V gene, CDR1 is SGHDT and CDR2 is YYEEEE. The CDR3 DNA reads TGTGCCAGCAGCGCCATTCGCTCCTACGAGCAGTACTTC. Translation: CASSAIRSYEQYF.